A single sample is the source of the 16 T cell receptor beta chains below, sequenced in a study of cytomegalovirus exposure and HLA in healthy donors. The study ran its PCR with 60 Vbeta and 13 Jbeta primers. Data came from immunoSEQ multiplex PCR; TCRdb stores just in-frame clones and leaves some out. The sample carries under 200,000 clones, 82% recorded once. The sample was PBMCs. Receptor source: a girl between 5 and 17 years old in good health and CMV-seropositive.

The V gene is TRBV27, the J gene TRBJ1-2, with 12 bases aligning to TRBD1. CDR1 and CDR2 from the germline V gene are MNHEY and SMNVEV (reference sequence). The CDR3 totals 14 residues. The V segment lost 10 bases and the J segment 4 bases; nucleotides outside the gene matches: 7. The CDR3 reads CATRDRGRIYGYTF. The CDR3 DNA is TGTGCCACCCGGGACAGGGGGCGAATCTATGGCTACACCTTC.

The V call is TRBV28, the J call TRBJ2-1; D possibly corresponds to TRBD1 (6 bases). Trimming took off 2 bases at V and 4 bases at J, with 12 bases between the two ends. CDR1 MDHEN and CDR2 SYDVKM come from the germline V gene. CDR3 length: 15 residues. Written as DNA, the CDR3 is TGTGCCAGCAGTTTACGGGACACCATATACAATGAGCAGTTCTTC. Amino acids: CASSLRDTIYNEQFF.

The chain is built from TRBV19 and TRBJ1-2; perhaps TRBD1 as D (6 bases). From germline, CDR1 is LNHDA and CDR2 SQIVND (reference sequence). Trimming left V 4 bases short and J 3 bases short, with 15 bases between. CDR3 size: 15 residues. The CDR3 region has the DNA TGTGCCAGTAGTACGCCCCACGCAGGGGACTATGGCTACACCTTC. Translated: CASSTPHAGDYGYTF.

V gene TRBV23-1 combines with J gene TRBJ1-5, with D unresolved. TRBV23-1 is labeled an ORF, and its function is uncertain. Trimming cost V 0 bases and J 9 bases, with 6 bases left between them. This CDR3 has 12 residues. This CDR3 reads CASSQSAGPQHF. The CDR3, as DNA: TGCGCCAGCAGTCAATCAGCGGGGCCCCAGCATTTT.

The chain couples TRBV5-1 to TRBJ2-1; D is unresolved. There are 16 residues in the CDR3. Trimming removed 6 bases from V and 6 bases from J, with 22 bases in between. Germline V gives CDR1 SGHRS, CDR2 YFSETQ. The CDR3, as DNA: TGCGCCAGCACCAAACAATCAGGTTTGGCGACCAATGAGCAGTTCTTC. Protein: CASTKQSGLATNEQFF.

The rearrangement joins TRBV10-3 to TRBJ2-5; D remains unclear. Trimming left V 2 bases short and J 1 base short, with 5 bases between. The CDR3 consists of 13 residues. Germline assignment: CDR1 ENHRY and CDR2 SYGVKD. CDR3 coding DNA: TGTGCCATCAGTGAGACTCCCCAAGAGACCCAGTACTTC. Protein: CAISETPQETQYF.

The V and J genes are TRBV21-1 and TRBJ2-3; the D call in the table, TRBD2, was not verified against the DNA. TRBV21-1 is given as a pseudogene. This CDR3 comprises 12 residues. CDR3 DNA: TGTGCCAGCAGCAAAGAGTTTAGCGTGCAGTATTTT. Translating it yields CASSKEFSVQYF.

The rearrangement links TRBV19 to TRBJ1-2, with D hard to call. Germline assignment: CDR1 LNHDA and CDR2 SQIVND (reference sequence). With 6 bases removed from V and 0 bases from J, the gap between germline ends came to 14 bases. This CDR3 has 15 amino acids. In DNA form, the CDR3 reads TGTGCCAGTAGAGGCTTTACAGCACCTAACTATGGCTACACCTTC. Translation: CASRGFTAPNYGYTF.

The chain is built from TRBV6-5 and TRBJ2-1; D might be TRBD2 (5 bases). Trimming took 2 bases from V and 8 from J, leaving 16 bases between them. The CDR3 sequence is 15 residues long. Per the germline V gene, CDR1 is MNHEY and CDR2 is SVGAGI. The CDR3 DNA follows: TGTGCCAGCAGTTACAGTCCACTAGAGAAGGATGAGCAGTTCTTC. Protein sequence: CASSYSPLEKDEQFF.

This clone was seen once. The chain recombines TRBV7-2 with TRBJ1-1, with D tentatively TRBD1 (5 bases). The CDR3 length is 15 residues. Per the germline V gene, CDR1 is SGHTA and CDR2 is FQGNSA. Trimming took 5 bases from V and 0 from J, leaving 13 bases between them. CDR3 loop: CASSLTGGLNTEAFF. Here the CDR3 DNA reads TGTGCCAGCAGCCTCACGGGGGGTCTGAACACTGAAGCTTTCTTT.

This clone was recorded once. This chain uses TRBV19 with TRBJ1-2, with D unclear. CDR1 is LNHDA and CDR2 is SQIVND in the germline V gene (reference sequence). Trimming shortened V by 3 bases and J by 10 bases, and 18 bases separated the two germline ends. This CDR3 comprises 14 residues. The CDR3 sequence: CASSMVMRNPDYTF. CDR3 nucleotides: TGTGCCAGTAGTATGGTGATGCGGAACCCTGACTACACCTTC. The whole variable domain, filled in from reference TRBV19 and TRBJ1-2, reads DGGITQSPKYLFRKEGQNVTLSCEQNLNHDAMYWYRQDPGQGLRLIYYSQIVNDFQKGDIAEGYSVSREKKESFPLTVTSAQKNPTAFYLCASSMVMRNPDYTFGSGTRLTVV.

This clone came up a few times. The V gene is TRBV5-8, the J gene TRBJ1-4; D is unclear. The CDR3 length is 15 residues. Germline assignment: CDR1 SGHTS and CDR2 YDEGEE. V was trimmed by 0 bases and J by 4 bases, leaving 10 bases between them. The DNA for the CDR3 is TGTGCCAGCAGCTTGGCCGGGATAATTAATGAAAAACTGTTTTTT. Its translation is CASSLAGIINEKLFF.

J is TRBJ2-5 and V is TRBV7-8; 8 bases match TRBD1. The CDR3 is 16 residues long. Trimming at V came to 4 bases and at J to 5 bases, leaving 12 bases not matched to a gene. CDR1 SGHVS and CDR2 FQNEAQ come from the germline V gene. The CDR3 nucleotides read TGTGCCAGCAGCTCCTCGTCCACAGGGGGAATTGAGACCCAGTACTTC. Its translation is CASSSSSTGGIETQYF.

The chain couples TRBV2 to TRBJ1-5, with D perhaps matching TRBD1 (6 bases). Germline V CDR1 and CDR2: SNHLY, FYNNEI. The CDR3 runs 12 residues. V was shortened by 6 bases and J by 14 bases, with 17 bases between the two germline ends. This chain's CDR3 is CASSLDRRLKHF. The CDR3 DNA follows: TGTGCCAGCAGCTTAGACAGGCGGTTAAAGCATTTT.

V usage is TRBV10-1 and J usage is TRBJ2-1; 8 nucleotides agree with TRBD2. V was clipped by 4 bases and J by 0 bases; unmatched bases: 8. This CDR3 is 17 amino acids long. Germline-derived CDR1 and CDR2 are WNHNN and SYGVQD (reference sequence). The CDR3 sequence: CASSGGLTSDSYNEQFF. Written as DNA, the CDR3 is TGCGCCAGCAGTGGGGGATTGACTAGCGACTCCTACAATGAGCAGTTCTTC.

The V and J genes are TRBV5-1 and TRBJ2-1; possibly TRBD2 for D (6 bases). CDR3 size: 16 residues. V was shortened by 0 bases and J by 0 bases, with 10 bases between the two germline ends. Germline lookup yields CDR1 SGHRS and CDR2 YFSETQ. The CDR3 spells CASSLGGGRSYNEQFF. The CDR3 DNA is TGCGCCAGCAGCTTGGGGGGAGGCCGCTCCTACAATGAGCAGTTCTTC. Looking up the rest from reference TRBV5-1 and TRBJ2-1 gives the full variable domain: KAGVTQTPRYLIKTRGQQVTLSCSPISGHRSVSWYQQTPGQGLQFLFEYFSETQRNKGNFPGRFSGRQFSNSRSEMNVSTLELGDSALYLCASSLGGGRSYNEQFFGPGTRLTVL.